This T cell receptor (beta chain) was recovered during a study of cytomegalovirus exposure and HLA in healthy donors. On the study more broadly: Unique TCRs numbering some 80 million, obtained from HLA-typed donors, made up an early data release. Study-wide points: Highly shared variants forming one cluster were likely a sequencing artifact. Roughly even sequencing depth across donors was the assumption behind the presence/absence analyses. Later examination showed HLA-associated TCR beta chains had greater clonal expansion than equally common others.

This CDR3 is built from 14 residues. As regards this clone: The antigen remains undetermined.

PCR primers comprised 60 Vbeta and 13 Jbeta primers. Sequenced by immunoSEQ multiplex PCR; TCRdb stores in-frame clones only, minus some. This table holds 120,000 or so clones, 50% to 75% found once. This receptor was obtained from a woman aged 40-49 years in good health and CMV-seropositive. Sequencing was done on a sample of PBMCs. The V call is TRBV21-1, the J call TRBJ1-2. TRBV21-1 is marked as a pseudogene. This chain's CDR3 is CASRKNTEDYGYTF. The CDR3 DNA reads as TGTGCCAGCAGGAAGAATACTGAAGACTATGGCTACACCTTC.